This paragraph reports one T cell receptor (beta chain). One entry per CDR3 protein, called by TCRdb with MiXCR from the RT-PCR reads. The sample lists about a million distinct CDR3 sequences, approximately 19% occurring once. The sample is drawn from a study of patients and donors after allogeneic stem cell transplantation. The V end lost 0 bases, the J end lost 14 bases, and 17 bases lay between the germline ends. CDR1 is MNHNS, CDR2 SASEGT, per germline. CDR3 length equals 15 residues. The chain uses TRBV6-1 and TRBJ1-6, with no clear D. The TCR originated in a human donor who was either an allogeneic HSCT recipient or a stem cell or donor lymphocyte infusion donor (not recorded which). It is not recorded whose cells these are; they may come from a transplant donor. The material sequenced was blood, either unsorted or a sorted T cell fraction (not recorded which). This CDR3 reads CASSEALRMGGTLHF. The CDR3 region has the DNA TGTGCCAGCAGTGAAGCGCTTCGGATGGGTGGAACCCTCCACTTT.